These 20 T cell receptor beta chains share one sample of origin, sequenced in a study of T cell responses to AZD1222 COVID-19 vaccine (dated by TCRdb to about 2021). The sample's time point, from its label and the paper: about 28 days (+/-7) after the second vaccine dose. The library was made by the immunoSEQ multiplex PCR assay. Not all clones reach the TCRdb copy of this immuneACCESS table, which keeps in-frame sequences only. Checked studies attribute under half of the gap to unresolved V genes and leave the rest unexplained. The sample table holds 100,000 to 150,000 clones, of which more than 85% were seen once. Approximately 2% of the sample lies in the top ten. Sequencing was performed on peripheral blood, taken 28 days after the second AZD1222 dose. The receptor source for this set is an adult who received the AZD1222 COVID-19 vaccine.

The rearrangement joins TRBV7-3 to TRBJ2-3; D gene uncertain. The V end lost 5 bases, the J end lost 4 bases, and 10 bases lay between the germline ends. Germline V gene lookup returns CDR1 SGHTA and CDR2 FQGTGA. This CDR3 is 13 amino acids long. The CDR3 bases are TGTGCCAGCAGCGAAAGATCCCCAGATACGCAGTATTTT. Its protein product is CASSERSPDTQYF.

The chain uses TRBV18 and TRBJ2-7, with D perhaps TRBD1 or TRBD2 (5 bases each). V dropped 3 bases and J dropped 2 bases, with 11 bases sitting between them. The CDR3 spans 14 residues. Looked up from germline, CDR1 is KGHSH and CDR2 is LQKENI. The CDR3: CASSPSGTAYEQYV. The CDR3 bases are TGTGCCAGCTCACCCTCCGGGACGGCCTACGAGCAGTACGTC.

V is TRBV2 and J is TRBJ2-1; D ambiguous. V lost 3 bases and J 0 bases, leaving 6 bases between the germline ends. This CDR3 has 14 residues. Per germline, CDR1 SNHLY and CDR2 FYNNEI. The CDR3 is CASSEFSSYNEQFF. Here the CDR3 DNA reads TGTGCCAGCAGTGAGTTTAGCTCCTACAATGAGCAGTTCTTC.

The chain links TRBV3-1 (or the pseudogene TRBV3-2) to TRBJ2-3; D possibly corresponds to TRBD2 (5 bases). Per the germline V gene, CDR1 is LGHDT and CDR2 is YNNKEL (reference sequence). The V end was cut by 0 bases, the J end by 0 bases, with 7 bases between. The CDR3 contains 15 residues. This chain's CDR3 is CASSQEGVSTDTQYF. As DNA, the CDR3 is TGTGCCAGCAGCCAAGAGGGAGTGAGCACAGATACGCAGTATTTT.

The CDR3 is CASSYQGEATNEKLFF. The DNA of the CDR3 is TGTGCCAGCAGTTACCAAGGGGAAGCAACTAATGAAAAACTGTTTTTT. The chain employs TRBV6-6 and TRBJ1-4; weak D call: TRBD1 (5 bases). Germline V CDR1 and CDR2: MNHNY, SVGAGI (reference sequence). The ends were cut back, 2 bases at V and 0 bases at J, with 10 bases in the middle. This CDR3 region has 16 residues.

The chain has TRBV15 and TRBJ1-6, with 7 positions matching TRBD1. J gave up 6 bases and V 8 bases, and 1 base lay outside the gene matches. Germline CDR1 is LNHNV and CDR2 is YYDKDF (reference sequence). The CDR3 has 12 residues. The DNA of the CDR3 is TGTGCCACCGACAGGGTTAATTCACCCCTCCACTTT. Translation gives CATDRVNSPLHF.

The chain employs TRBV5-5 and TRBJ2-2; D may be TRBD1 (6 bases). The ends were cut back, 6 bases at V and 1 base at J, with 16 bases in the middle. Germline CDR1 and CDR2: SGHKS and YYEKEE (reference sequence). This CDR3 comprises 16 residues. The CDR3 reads CASTKAPGQNTGELFF. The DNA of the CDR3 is TGTGCCAGCACCAAAGCCCCGGGACAGAACACCGGGGAGCTGTTTTTT.

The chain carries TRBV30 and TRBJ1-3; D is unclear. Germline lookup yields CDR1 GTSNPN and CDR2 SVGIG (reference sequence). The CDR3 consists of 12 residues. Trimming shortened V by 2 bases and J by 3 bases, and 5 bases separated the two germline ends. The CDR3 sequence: CAWSPLGNTIYF. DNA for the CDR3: TGTGCCTGGAGTCCCCTTGGAAACACCATATATTTT.

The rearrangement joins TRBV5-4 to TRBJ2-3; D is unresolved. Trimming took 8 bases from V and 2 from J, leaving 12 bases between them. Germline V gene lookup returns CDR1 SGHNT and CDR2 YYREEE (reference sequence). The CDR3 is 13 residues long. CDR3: CASYLAPTDTQYF. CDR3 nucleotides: TGTGCCAGTTACCTGGCCCCCACAGATACGCAGTATTTT.

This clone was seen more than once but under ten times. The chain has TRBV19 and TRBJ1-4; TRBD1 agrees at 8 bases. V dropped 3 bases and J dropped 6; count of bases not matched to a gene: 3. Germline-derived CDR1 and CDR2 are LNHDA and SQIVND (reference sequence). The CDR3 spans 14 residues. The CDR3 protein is CASSMGQDHEKLFF. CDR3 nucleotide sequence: TGTGCCAGTAGTATGGGACAGGACCATGAAAAACTGTTTTTT.

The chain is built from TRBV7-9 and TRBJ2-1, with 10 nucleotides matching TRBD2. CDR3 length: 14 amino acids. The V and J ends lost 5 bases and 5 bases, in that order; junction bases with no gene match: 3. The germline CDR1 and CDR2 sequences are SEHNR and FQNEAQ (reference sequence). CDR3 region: CASSGLAENNEQFF. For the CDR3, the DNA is TGTGCCAGCAGCGGACTAGCGGAAAACAATGAGCAGTTCTTC.

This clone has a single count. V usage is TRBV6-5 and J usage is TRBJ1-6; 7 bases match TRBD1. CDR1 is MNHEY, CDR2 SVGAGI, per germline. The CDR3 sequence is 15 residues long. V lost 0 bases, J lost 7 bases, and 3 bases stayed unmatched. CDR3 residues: CASSYSGTDNSPLHF. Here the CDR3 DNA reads TGTGCCAGCAGTTACTCCGGGACAGACAATTCACCCCTCCACTTT.

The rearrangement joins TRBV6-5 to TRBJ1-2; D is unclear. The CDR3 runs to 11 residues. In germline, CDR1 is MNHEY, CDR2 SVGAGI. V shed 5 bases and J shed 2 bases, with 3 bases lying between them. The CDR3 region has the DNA TGTGCCAGCAGTCACAACTATGGCTACACCTTC. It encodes CASSHNYGYTF.

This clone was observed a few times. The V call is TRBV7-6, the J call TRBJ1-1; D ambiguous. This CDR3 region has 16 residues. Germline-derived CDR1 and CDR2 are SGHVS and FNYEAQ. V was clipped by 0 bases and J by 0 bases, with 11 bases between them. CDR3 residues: CASSLAPGRLNTEAFF. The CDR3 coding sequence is TGTGCCAGCAGCTTAGCCCCCGGGCGCTTGAACACTGAAGCTTTCTTT.

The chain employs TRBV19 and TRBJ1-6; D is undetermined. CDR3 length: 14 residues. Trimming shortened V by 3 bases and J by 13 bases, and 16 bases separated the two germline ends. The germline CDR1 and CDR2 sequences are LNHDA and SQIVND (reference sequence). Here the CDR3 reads CASSMNPPRVPLHF. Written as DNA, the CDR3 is TGTGCCAGTAGTATGAATCCTCCCCGGGTGCCCCTCCACTTT.

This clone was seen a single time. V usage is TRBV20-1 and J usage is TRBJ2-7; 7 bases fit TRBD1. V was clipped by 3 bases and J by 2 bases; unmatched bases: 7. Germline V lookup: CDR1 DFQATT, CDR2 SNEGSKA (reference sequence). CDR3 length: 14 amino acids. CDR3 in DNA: TGCAGTGCTAGTCCTGGGACAGTGCCCTACGAGCAGTACTTC. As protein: CSASPGTVPYEQYF.

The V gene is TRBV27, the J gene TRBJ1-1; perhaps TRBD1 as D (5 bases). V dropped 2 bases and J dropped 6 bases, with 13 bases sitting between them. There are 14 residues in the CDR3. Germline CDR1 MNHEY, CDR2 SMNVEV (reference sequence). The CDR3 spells CASSLLGEYSEAFF. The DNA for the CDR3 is TGTGCCAGCAGTTTACTGGGGGAGTACTCTGAAGCTTTCTTT.

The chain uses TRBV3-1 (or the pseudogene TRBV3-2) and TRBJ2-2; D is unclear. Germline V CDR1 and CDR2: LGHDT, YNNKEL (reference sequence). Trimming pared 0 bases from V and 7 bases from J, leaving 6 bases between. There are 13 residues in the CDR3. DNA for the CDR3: TGTGCCAGCAGCCAAGATCCAAGCGGGGAGCTGTTTTTT. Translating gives CASSQDPSGELFF.

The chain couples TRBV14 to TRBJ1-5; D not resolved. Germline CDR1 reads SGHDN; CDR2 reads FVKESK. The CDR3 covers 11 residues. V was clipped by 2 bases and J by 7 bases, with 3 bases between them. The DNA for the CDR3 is TGTGCCAGCAGCCAACGGCAGCCCCAGCATTTT. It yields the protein CASSQRQPQHF.

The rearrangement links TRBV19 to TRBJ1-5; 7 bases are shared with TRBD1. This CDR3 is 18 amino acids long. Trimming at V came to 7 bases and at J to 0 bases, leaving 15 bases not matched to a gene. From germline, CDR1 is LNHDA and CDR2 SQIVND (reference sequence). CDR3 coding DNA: TGTGCCAGTACCGAAAGGAGGGGGACAGACCATAGCAATCAGCCCCAGCATTTT. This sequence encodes CASTERRGTDHSNQPQHF.